This T cell receptor (beta chain) was recorded in a study of blood T cell repertoires in COVID-19. For the study at large: Acute and convalescent COVID-19 samples came from the United States, Italy and Spain.

Authors' methods: Estimated nucleated cell counts came from reference gene primer amplification. The table came from immunoSEQ multiplex PCR; TCRdb's copy has only in-frame clones and leaves some out. V, J and clone size were drawn from that table, and D and trimming were deduced from the DNA. The sample yields about 240,000 clones, around 87% seen once. This clone was seen only once. The TCR was taken from a man in his sixties who had recovered from COVID-19. Sequences were obtained from peripheral blood.

In DNA, the CDR3 is TGTGCCAGCAGTTACTCGAAGACAGGGCGAGAGACCCAGTACTTC. Its protein product is CASSYSKTGRETQYF. The chain is built from TRBV6-5 and TRBJ2-5; 7 bases are a match to TRBD1. Germline CDR1 MNHEY, CDR2 SVGAGI. The CDR3 length is 15 residues. Trimming at V came to 0 bases and at J to 4 bases, leaving 5 bases not matched to a gene.